Reported below is one T cell receptor (beta chain). The data belong to a study of blood T cell repertoires in COVID-19. As for the study in general: T cells, B-cell-depleted T cells, or PBMCs supplied cDNA or gDNA.

The CDR3 spans 15 residues. Libraries were prepared by immunoSEQ multiplex PCR; TCRdb keeps only in-frame clonotypes and omits some of them. In the table there are 80,000 or so clones, about 87% of which are singletons. Sequenced input: peripheral blood. The receptor was derived from a human donor in a cohort sampled during active COVID-19. The chain links TRBV21-1 to TRBJ1-2; TRBD1 is the table's D call, not checked against the DNA. TRBV21-1 counts as a pseudogene. CDR3: CASSKVGNRAYGYTF. CDR3 DNA: TGTGCCAGCAGCAAAGTTGGCAACAGAGCCTATGGCTACACCTTC.